Listed below are T cell receptor beta chains from one sample, sequenced in a study of T-cell reconstitution after alpha-beta-depleted transplantation in children. TCRdb re-derived calls from the PCR reads in MiXCR, one entry per CDR3 protein. In the table there are around 410,000 distinct CDR3 sequences, around 9.9% of which are singletons. The sequencing used PBMCs from the stem cell graft donor, collected from the stem cell graft. The receptor source for this set is a human donor who donated a stem cell graft to a child with acute myeloid leukemia. Both conserved end residues are part of each CDR3. A D gene is named only where the DNA matches it firmly. Clone sizes are given selectively: once, few, many, or a class where the clone is expanded.

D,J,size,V,DNA,CDR3
TRBD2,TRBJ2-1,few,TRBV20-1,TGCAGTAACCGACTAGCGGGTTACAATGAGCAGTTCTTC,CSNRLAGYNEQFF
TRBD1,TRBJ1-2,NA,TRBV7-2,TGTGCCAGCAGCCTAAATCGACAGGGGGATGGCTACACCTTC,CASSLNRQGDGYTF
TRBD1,TRBJ1-5,NA,TRBV6-1,TGTGCCAGCTCCCGGACAGGGCCTTCGGGCAATCAGCCCCAGCATTTT,CASSRTGPSGNQPQHF
NA,TRBJ1-6,many,TRBV12-3/TRBV12-4,TGTGCCAGCAGTTTGAACAATTCACCCCTCCACTTT,CASSLNNSPLHF
NA,TRBJ2-1,few,TRBV29-1,TGCAGCGCCCTTACCATCTTTACTTGGGTTGTCCGGGAAGGGTTCTTC,CSALTIFTWVVREGFF
TRBD1,TRBJ2-7,NA,TRBV29-1,TGCAGCGTACACAGGGGCCACGAGCAGTACTTC,CSVHRGHEQYF
NA,TRBJ2-7,NA,TRBV6-1,TGTGCCAGCAGTGAACCACTGACTAGTGTCACCGCCCCAACCTACGAGCAGTACTTC,CASSEPLTSVTAPTYEQYF
TRBD1,TRBJ1-5,many,TRBV29-1,TGCAGCGTGACAGGGGGCGGGGATCAGCCCCAGCATTTT,CSVTGGGDQPQHF
NA,TRBJ2-6,NA,TRBV5-1,TGCGCCAGCAGCCGACCGGGATCTGGGGCCAACGTCCTGACTTTC,CASSRPGSGANVLTF
NA,TRBJ2-1,few,TRBV7-9,TGTGCCAGCAGCTTAATAGCAGGAGGTAATGAGCAGTTCTTC,CASSLIAGGNEQFF
NA,TRBJ2-3,NA,TRBV4-3,TGCGCCAGCAGCCAAGATGAGGGGGACGGCACAGATACGCAGTATTTT,CASSQDEGDGTDTQYF
NA,TRBJ2-2,few,TRBV7-8,TGTGCCAGCAGCCCGGGTCGAACGAACACCGGGGAGCTGTTTTTT,CASSPGRTNTGELFF
TRBD2,TRBJ2-2,NA,TRBV12-3/TRBV12-4,TGTGCCAGCAGTCCCGGACTAGCGGGGGCCGGGACCGGGGAGCTGTTTTTT,CASSPGLAGAGTGELFF
NA,TRBJ2-1,NA,TRBV5-5,TGTGCCAGCAGCTTGGCCCCACTCCGGAGCTCCTACAATGAGCAGTTCTTC,CASSLAPLRSSYNEQFF
NA,TRBJ2-7,few,TRBV20-1,TGCAGTGCTAGAGATCGACAGAGCTCCTACGAGCAGTACTTC,CSARDRQSSYEQYF
NA,TRBJ1-3,few,TRBV5-1,TGCGCCAGCAGCTTAACAGGGCTGACTGGAAACACCATATATTTT,CASSLTGLTGNTIYF
NA,TRBJ1-6,few,TRBV6-5,TGTGCCAGCAGTTACTCGGGAGAATCACCCCTCCACTTT,CASSYSGESPLHF
TRBD2,TRBJ2-1,many,TRBV5-1,TGCGCCAGCAGCTTGGCGGGGAGGGCCTACAATGAGCAGTTCTTC,CASSLAGRAYNEQFF
NA,TRBJ2-1,few,TRBV5-1,TGCGCCAGCAGCTTGGAAGGGGAAGGCTACAATGAGCAGTTCTTC,CASSLEGEGYNEQFF
NA,TRBJ1-5,NA,TRBV5-5,TGTGCCAGCAGCTTGGACTCCTATAGCAATCAGCCCCAGCATTTT,CASSLDSYSNQPQHF
NA,TRBJ1-4,NA,TRBV12-3/TRBV12-4,TGTGCCAGCAGGGCCGGGGGAGCAACTAATGAAAAACTGTTTTTT,CASRAGGATNEKLFF
TRBD1,TRBJ2-2,NA,TRBV24-1,TGTGCCACCAGTGATTCGGACAGGGGGGACACCGGGGAGCTGTTTTTT,CATSDSDRGDTGELFF
NA,TRBJ2-2,many,TRBV12-3/TRBV12-4,TGTGCCAGCAGCCTCCCATGGGGCGACAACACCGGGGAGCTGTTTTTT,CASSLPWGDNTGELFF
TRBD1,TRBJ1-1,few,TRBV6-5,TGTGCCAGCAGTTACGCCCAGGGGGCCTTGAACACTGAAGCTTTCTTT,CASSYAQGALNTEAFF
TRBD2,TRBJ2-7,NA,TRBV20-1,TGCAGTGCCCGGGCCGGGACTAGCGGGAGGTACGAGCAGTACTTC,CSARAGTSGRYEQYF
TRBD2,TRBJ2-5,many,TRBV12-3/TRBV12-4,TGTGCCAGCAGTTCCAAAGCGGGAGCTCCAGAGACCCAGTACTTC,CASSSKAGAPETQYF
TRBD1,TRBJ2-7,NA,TRBV25-1,TGTGCCAGCAGTGAAGGACCGGGACAGCGGAGAAGGGACCCCTACGAGCAGTACTTC,CASSEGPGQRRRDPYEQYF
NA,TRBJ2-6,NA,TRBV6-1,TGTGCCAGCATTGGGGAATTTGGGGCCAACGTCCTGACTTTC,CASIGEFGANVLTF
NA,TRBJ2-3,NA,TRBV5-4,TGTGCCAGCAGCTTTGGTCTGGATACGCAGTATTTT,CASSFGLDTQYF
NA,TRBJ1-2,few,TRBV19,TGTGCCAGTAGTATTCCAGGCCCCTATGGCTACACCTTC,CASSIPGPYGYTF
NA,TRBJ2-2,few,TRBV3-1,TGTGCCAGCAGCCAAGGCGGCCAGAATTTCGGGGAGCTGTTTTTT,CASSQGGQNFGELFF
NA,TRBJ1-1,few,TRBV5-1,TGCGCCAGCAGAAGAGACAGCTTGAACACTGAAGCTTTCTTT,CASRRDSLNTEAFF
TRBD2,TRBJ2-1,few,TRBV5-1,TGCGCCAGCAGCCCGGGCACTAGCGGGGGGGCCGGTGAGCAGTTCTTC,CASSPGTSGGAGEQFF
NA,TRBJ1-4,few,TRBV6-2/TRBV6-3,TGTGCCAGCCTCCCCAAAAGACGGAAACCTAATGAAAAACTGTTTTTT,CASLPKRRKPNEKLFF
NA,TRBJ2-1,few,TRBV29-1,TGCAGCGTTGGCCAAAATGCGCGGAATGAGCAGTTCTTC,CSVGQNARNEQFF
NA,TRBJ2-3,NA,TRBV10-3,TGTGCCATCACGACAGGCCGCACAGATACGCAGTATTTT,CAITTGRTDTQYF
NA,TRBJ2-3,few,TRBV7-8,TGTGCCAGCGGGGGGAGACAGCTGACAGATACGCAGTATTTT,CASGGRQLTDTQYF
NA,TRBJ1-5,NA,TRBV16,TGTGCCAGCAGCCAATTTAACAGACAGCCCCAGCATTTT,CASSQFNRQPQHF
NA,TRBJ1-6,NA,TRBV5-5,TGTGCCAGCAGCTTGGTTCGGACGATGAATTCACCCCTCCACTTT,CASSLVRTMNSPLHF
NA,TRBJ2-6,few,TRBV12-3/TRBV12-4,TGTGCCAGCAGCTCGGATCGGGATCCTGGGGCCAACGTCCTGACTTTC,CASSSDRDPGANVLTF
TRBD2,TRBJ2-1,NA,TRBV9,TGTGCCAGCAGCGTAGTAGGGAAAGCGGGGGGGAAAAATGAGCAGTTCTTC,CASSVVGKAGGKNEQFF
TRBD1,TRBJ2-5,once,TRBV20-1,TGCAGTGCTCTAACATGGACAGGGGGAGAGACCCAGTACTTC,CSALTWTGGETQYF
NA,TRBJ2-1,NA,TRBV27,TGTGCCAGCAGTTTCGGGGTACGGGGGTATGAGCAGTTCTTC,CASSFGVRGYEQFF
NA,TRBJ2-1,few,TRBV5-1,TGCGCCAGCAGCCCGGGATCTCCGGGACCCTACAATGAGCAGTTCTTC,CASSPGSPGPYNEQFF
NA,TRBJ1-4,NA,TRBV5-6,TGTGCCAGCAGCTTGGGGGGGACCGGTGAAAAACTGTTTTTT,CASSLGGTGEKLFF
NA,TRBJ1-5,many,TRBV12-3/TRBV12-4,TGTGCCAGCAGTTTATCTCCAGATCAGCCCCAGCATTTT,CASSLSPDQPQHF
TRBD1,TRBJ2-1,many,TRBV12-3/TRBV12-4,TGTGCCAGCAGTTTGAAGACAGGGGGTCCAGGTGGGCAGTTCTTC,CASSLKTGGPGGQFF
NA,TRBJ2-1,many,TRBV6-2/TRBV6-3,TGTGCCAGCAGAAAGTGGGACGGAGGGAATGAGCAGTTCTTC,CASRKWDGGNEQFF
NA,TRBJ2-3,NA,TRBV20-1,TGCAGTGCCCTCGGTTCGCGGCAGGGACTCACAGATACGCAGTATTTT,CSALGSRQGLTDTQYF
NA,TRBJ2-2,many,TRBV2,TGTGCCAGCACTCGGCTACGGGTACAAACCGGGGAGCTGTTTTTT,CASTRLRVQTGELFF
TRBD2,TRBJ2-5,NA,TRBV11-2,TGTGCCAGCAGCTTAGGTCTTGGCGGGAGTGGAGAGACCCAGTACTTC,CASSLGLGGSGETQYF
NA,TRBJ1-1,NA,TRBV15,TGTGCCACCAGCAGAGTTGTCCTTTTTGACGGGAACACTGAAGCTTTCTTT,CATSRVVLFDGNTEAFF
TRBD2,TRBJ2-1,NA,TRBV20-1,TGCAGTGCCTTACTAGCGGGAAGGACATTACGGTACAATGAGCAGTTCTTC,CSALLAGRTLRYNEQFF